This T cell receptor beta chain was documented in a study of regulatory T cells. Amplification used 52 TRBV primers and 13 TRBJ primers. Assay: immunoSEQ multiplex PCR; the TCRdb copy retains only in-frame clones and omits some. Among 32,000 or so clones listed, approximately 90% were seen once. General observations from the study: Skewed V and J usage and few unique V-J pairs marked patient repertoires, most in Tregs. In CD3G-deficient patients, conventional CD4+ T cells were enriched for hydrophobic CDR3 residues at positions 6 and 7.

A couple of CD3G-deficient patients had more severe autoimmunity; all had some. Patients, 2 to 39 years old, had expanded memory T-cell proportions. Regulatory (CD25-high CD127-low) and conventional (CD25-low CD127-high) CD4+ T cells were sorted separately. This clone was found once. Its antigen is still unknown. Sequenced material: conventional CD4+ T cells sorted from blood. The source of this sequence is a person aged 18 to 29 with CD3G deficiency.

The CDR3 nucleotides read TGTGCCAGCAGCTTAAGGCGGGGGGGCGGAGATACGCAGTATTTT. Amino acids: CASSLRRGGGDTQYF. The V gene is TRBV7-3, the J gene TRBJ2-3; 9 bases align to TRBD2. The length of the CDR3 is 15 residues. The V gene's germline CDR1 is SGHTA and CDR2 FQGTGA. J lost 5 bases, V lost 1 base, and 4 bases had no gene match.